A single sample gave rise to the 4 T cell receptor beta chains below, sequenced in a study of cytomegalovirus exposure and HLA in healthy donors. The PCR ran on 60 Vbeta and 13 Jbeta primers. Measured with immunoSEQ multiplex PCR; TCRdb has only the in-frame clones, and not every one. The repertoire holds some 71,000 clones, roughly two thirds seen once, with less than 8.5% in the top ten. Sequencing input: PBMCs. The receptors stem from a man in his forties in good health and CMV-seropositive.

The CDR3 DNA follows: TGTGCCACCAGCAGAGGTGGTGCGTCAGGGGGCGTTGGCTACACCTTC. Residues: CATSRGGASGGVGYTF. This sequence joins TRBV15 and TRBJ1-2, with TRBD1 matching 8 bases. Germline CDR1 reads LNHNV; CDR2 reads YYDKDF (reference sequence). CDR3 length: 16 residues. V lost 1 base, J lost 7 bases, and 11 bases stayed unmatched. Full variable domain (rest looked up from reference TRBV15 and TRBJ1-2): DAMVIQNPRYQVTQFGKPVTLSCSQTLNHNVMYWYQQKSSQAPKLLFHYYDKDFNNEADTPDNFQSRRPNTSFCFLDIRSPGLGDTAMYLCATSRGGASGGVGYTFGSGTRLTVV.

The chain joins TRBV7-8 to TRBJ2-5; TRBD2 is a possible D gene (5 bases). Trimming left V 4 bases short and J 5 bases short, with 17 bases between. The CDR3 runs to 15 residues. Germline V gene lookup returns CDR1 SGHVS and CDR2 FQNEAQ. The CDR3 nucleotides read TGTGCCAGCAGCTCCCACGAGGCGGGCGGGGAGACCCAGTACTTC. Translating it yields CASSSHEAGGETQYF.

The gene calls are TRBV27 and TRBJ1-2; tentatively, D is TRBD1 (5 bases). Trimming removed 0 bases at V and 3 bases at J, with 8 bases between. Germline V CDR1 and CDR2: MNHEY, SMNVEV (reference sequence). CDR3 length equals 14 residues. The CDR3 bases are TGTGCCAGCAGTTTATCGACAGAATACTATGGCTACACCTTC. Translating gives CASSLSTEYYGYTF.

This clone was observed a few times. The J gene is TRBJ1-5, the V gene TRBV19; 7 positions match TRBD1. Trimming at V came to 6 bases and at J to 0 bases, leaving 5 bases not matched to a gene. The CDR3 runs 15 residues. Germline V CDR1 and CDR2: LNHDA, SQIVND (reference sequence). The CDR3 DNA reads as TGTGCCAGTAGGCCGACAGGGAATAGCAATCAGCCCCAGCATTTT. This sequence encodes CASRPTGNSNQPQHF. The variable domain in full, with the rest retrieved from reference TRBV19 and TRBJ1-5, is DGGITQSPKYLFRKEGQNVTLSCEQNLNHDAMYWYRQDPGQGLRLIYYSQIVNDFQKGDIAEGYSVSREKKESFPLTVTSAQKNPTAFYLCASRPTGNSNQPQHFGDGTRLSIL.